Listed below are T cell receptor beta chains from one sample, sequenced in a study of Graves' ophthalmopathy and Graves' hyperthyroidism. TCRdb processed the multiplex PCR reads anew with MiXCR; each CDR3 protein has one entry. The table has a few hundred thousand distinct CDR3 sequences, roughly 21% seen once; the top ten hold about 40%. Sequencing used peripheral blood. These receptors were obtained from a woman aged 45-65 years with Graves' ophthalmopathy. CDR3s include the opening cysteine and the closing phenylalanine or tryptophan. A D gene is named only where the DNA matches it firmly. Clone size is given for some rows only: seen once, a few or many times, or a class if the clone is expanded.

D gene: NA
J gene: TRBJ1-6
V gene: TRBV4-1
clone size: many
CDR3 DNA: TGCGCCAGCAGCCAAGTTGTAGGTTCACCCCTCCACTTT
CDR3 protein: CASSQVVGSPLHF

D gene: NA
J gene: TRBJ2-5
V gene: TRBV12-3/TRBV12-4
clone size: many
CDR3 DNA: TGTGCCAGCAGTCCCCGCGTCTCAGCGGGAGAGACCCAGTACTTC
CDR3 protein: CASSPRVSAGETQYF

D gene: NA
J gene: TRBJ1-2
V gene: TRBV12-3/TRBV12-4
clone size: many
CDR3 DNA: TGTGCCAGCAGTTTGAACGTTGGGGGCCTTGGCTACACCTTC
CDR3 protein: CASSLNVGGLGYTF

D gene: TRBD2
J gene: TRBJ2-7
V gene: TRBV6-5
clone size: NA
CDR3 DNA: TGTGCCAGCAGTTACTCGAACGGGAGGGCCTCGGTCGAGCAGTACTTC
CDR3 protein: CASSYSNGRASVEQYF

D gene: NA
J gene: TRBJ2-7
V gene: TRBV29-1
clone size: few
CDR3 DNA: TGCAGCGTTACTGGGGGTTGGGGGAACCGGCACTACGAGCAGTACTTC
CDR3 protein: CSVTGGWGNRHYEQYF

D gene: TRBD1
J gene: TRBJ2-2
V gene: TRBV30
clone size: few
CDR3 DNA: TGTGCCTGGAGATCCGGGACAGGGACGGTCGGGGAGCTGTTTTTT
CDR3 protein: CAWRSGTGTVGELFF

D gene: NA
J gene: TRBJ1-1
V gene: TRBV29-1
clone size: many
CDR3 DNA: TGCAGCGTTGAAGATCCGGTTGTCGCTGAAGCTTTCTTT
CDR3 protein: CSVEDPVVAEAFF

D gene: NA
J gene: TRBJ2-5
V gene: TRBV6-5
clone size: many
CDR3 DNA: TGTGCCAGCAGTAGGGGACACAATGATGGGACCCAGTACTTC
CDR3 protein: CASSRGHNDGTQYF

D gene: NA
J gene: TRBJ2-7
V gene: TRBV13
clone size: NA
CDR3 DNA: TGTGCCAGCAGCGGCGGGACCCCCTACGAGCAGTACTTC
CDR3 protein: CASSGGTPYEQYF

D gene: TRBD1
J gene: TRBJ2-7
V gene: TRBV19
clone size: NA
CDR3 DNA: TGTGCCAGTAGTATCACAGGGGGTACTGAGCAGTACTTC
CDR3 protein: CASSITGGTEQYF

D gene: NA
J gene: TRBJ2-7
V gene: TRBV27
clone size: many
CDR3 DNA: TGTGCCAGCAGTTTAGGCGGGGCAAGCTCCTACGAGCAGTACTTC
CDR3 protein: CASSLGGASSYEQYF

D gene: TRBD1
J gene: TRBJ2-4
V gene: TRBV10-2
clone size: NA
CDR3 DNA: TGCGCCAGCAGCCAGGGGGACATTCAGTACTTC
CDR3 protein: CASSQGDIQYF

D gene: NA
J gene: TRBJ1-2
V gene: TRBV6-1
clone size: NA
CDR3 DNA: TGTGCCCTAAACCCGCTAGGGTATGGCTACACCTTC
CDR3 protein: CALNPLGYGYTF

D gene: NA
J gene: TRBJ1-1
V gene: TRBV6-1
clone size: many
CDR3 DNA: TGTGCCAGCAGTGAAGTGGTGAACACTGAAGCTTTCTTT
CDR3 protein: CASSEVVNTEAFF

D gene: TRBD2
J gene: TRBJ2-2
V gene: TRBV20-1
clone size: NA
CDR3 DNA: TGCAGTGCTAGAGATCGCTCGGCGGGGGGTGACACCGGGGAGCTGTTTTTT
CDR3 protein: CSARDRSAGGDTGELFF

D gene: NA
J gene: TRBJ1-3
V gene: TRBV19
clone size: many
CDR3 DNA: TGTGCCAGTAGGATGGCAGGCTCTGGAAACACCATATATTTT
CDR3 protein: CASRMAGSGNTIYF